These 2 T cell receptor beta chains were all obtained from the same sample, sequenced in a study of Ad26.COV2.S vaccination and SARS-CoV-2 variants. Clones were read by immunoSEQ multiplex PCR, and TCRdb kept only the in-frame ones, dropping some. The data contain hundreds of thousands of clones, more than 70% of them singletons. Treatment noted: over 15 received Ad26.COV2.S at low or high dose, single or two shots; roughly five received placebo; per-sample allocation not given. The study sampled participants on day 63 after the first vaccine or placebo injection. This specimen consisted of peripheral blood, obtained in a trial of Ad26.COV2.S vaccine versus placebo. These receptors originate from a person aged 18-65 years who received the Ad26.COV2.S COVID-19 vaccine or a placebo.

The genes are TRBV6-5 and TRBJ2-1; TRBD2 matches 9 bases. Trimming took 6 bases from V and 7 from J; bases not matched to a gene: 7. This CDR3 is built from 14 residues. Germline V gene sequence: CDR1 MNHEY, CDR2 SVGAGI. CDR3 sequence (DNA): TGTGCCAGCAGAAGGGCGGGGGGGATGAATGAGCAGTTCTTC. This sequence encodes CASRRAGGMNEQFF.

The CDR3 DNA reads TGTGCCAGCAGTTACTCTGGGGGTTTGGATGAGCAGTTCTTC. Translation: CASSYSGGLDEQFF. The chain employs TRBV6-5 and TRBJ2-1; D may correspond to TRBD1 or TRBD2 (5 bases each). V lost 0 bases to trimming and J lost 8 bases, with 11 bases between them. The CDR3 loop spans 14 amino acids. CDR1 and CDR2 from the germline V gene are MNHEY and SVGAGI.